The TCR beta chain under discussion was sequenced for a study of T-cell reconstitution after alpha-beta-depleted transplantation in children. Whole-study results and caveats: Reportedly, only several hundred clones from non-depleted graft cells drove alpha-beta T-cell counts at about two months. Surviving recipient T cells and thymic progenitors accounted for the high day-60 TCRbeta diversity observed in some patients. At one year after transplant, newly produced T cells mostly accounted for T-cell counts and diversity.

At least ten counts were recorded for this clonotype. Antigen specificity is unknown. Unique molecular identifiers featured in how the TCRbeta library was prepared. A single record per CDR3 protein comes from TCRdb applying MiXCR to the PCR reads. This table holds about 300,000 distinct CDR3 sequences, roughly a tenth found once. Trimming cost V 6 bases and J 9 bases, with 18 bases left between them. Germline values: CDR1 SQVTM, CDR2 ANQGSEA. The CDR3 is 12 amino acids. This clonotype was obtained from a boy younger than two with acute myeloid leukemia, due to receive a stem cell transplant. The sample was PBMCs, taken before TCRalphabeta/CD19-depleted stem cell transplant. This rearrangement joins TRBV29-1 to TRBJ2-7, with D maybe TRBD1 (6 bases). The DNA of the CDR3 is TGCAGCGTCCGCCGGGACACCCTAGGGCAGTACTTC. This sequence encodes CSVRRDTLGQYF.